A selection of T cell receptor beta chains follows, all from one sample in a study of shared clonotypes between healthy human individuals. Profiling relied on immunoSEQ multiplex PCR, and the TCRdb table lists in-frame clones only, not all of them. The sample consists of about a million clones, approximately 80% of them appearing once. Sequenced sample: memory CD4+ T cells sorted from blood. These TCRs come from a man aged 18 to 29 in good health. CDR3s include the opening cysteine and the closing phenylalanine or tryptophan. A D gene is named only where the DNA matches it firmly.

CDR3nt | CDR3aa | j_gene | d_gene | v_gene
TGCGCCAGCAGCCATGGACAGTCCACAGATACGCAGTATTTT | CASSHGQSTDTQYF | TRBJ2-3 | - | TRBV5-1
TGTGCCAGCAGTTCCGGTACTAACTATGGCTACACCTTC | CASSSGTNYGYTF | TRBJ1-2 | - | TRBV6-5
TGTGCCACCGCACAGGGTCTAATCACAGATACGCAGTATTTT | CATAQGLITDTQYF | TRBJ2-3 | - | TRBV6-1
TGTGCCAGCAGCTTAGGGCCATCCAGAGGGGGCACTGAAGCTTTCTTT | CASSLGPSRGGTEAFF | TRBJ1-1 | - | TRBV7-2
TGCGCCAGCAGTAAAGCGGGGCCGGATATGGGCTACGAGCAGTACTTC | CASSKAGPDMGYEQYF | TRBJ2-7 | TRBD2 | TRBV5-1
TGCAGCGTTGTGCACGGTCAACCCTACAATGAGCAGTTCTTC | CSVVHGQPYNEQFF | TRBJ2-1 | - | TRBV29-1
TGTGCCAGCAGCTCAGGGACGGAGTCCTACGAGCAGTACTTC | CASSSGTESYEQYF | TRBJ2-7 | - | TRBV7-3
TGTGCCAGTAGTCCGAGGGGGGGCTCCACAGATACGCAGTATTTT | CASSPRGGSTDTQYF | TRBJ2-3 | - | TRBV19
TGTGCCAGCAGCTTGGAAAGATACACTGAAGCTTTCTTT | CASSLERYTEAFF | TRBJ1-1 | - | TRBV7-2
TGTGCCAGCTCACCTGCTAGCACAGATACGCAGTATTTT | CASSPASTDTQYF | TRBJ2-3 | - | TRBV18